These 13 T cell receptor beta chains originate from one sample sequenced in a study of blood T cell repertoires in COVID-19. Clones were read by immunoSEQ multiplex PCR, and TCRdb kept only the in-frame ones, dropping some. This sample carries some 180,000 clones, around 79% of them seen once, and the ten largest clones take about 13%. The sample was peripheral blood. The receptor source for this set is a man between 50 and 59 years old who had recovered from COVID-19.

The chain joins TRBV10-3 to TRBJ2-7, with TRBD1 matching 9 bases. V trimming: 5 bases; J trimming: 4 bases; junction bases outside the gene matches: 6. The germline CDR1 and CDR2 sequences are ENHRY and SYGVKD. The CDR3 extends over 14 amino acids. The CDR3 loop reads CAISSGQGLYEQYF. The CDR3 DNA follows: TGTGCCATCAGTTCGGGACAGGGTCTATACGAGCAGTACTTC.

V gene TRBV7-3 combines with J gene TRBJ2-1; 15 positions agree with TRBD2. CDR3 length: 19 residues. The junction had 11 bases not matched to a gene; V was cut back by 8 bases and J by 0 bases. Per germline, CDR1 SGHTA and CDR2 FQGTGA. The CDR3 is CASGLTGTSGRSSYNEQFF. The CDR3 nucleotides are TGTGCCAGCGGACTTACCGGGACTAGCGGGAGGAGCTCCTACAATGAGCAGTTCTTC.

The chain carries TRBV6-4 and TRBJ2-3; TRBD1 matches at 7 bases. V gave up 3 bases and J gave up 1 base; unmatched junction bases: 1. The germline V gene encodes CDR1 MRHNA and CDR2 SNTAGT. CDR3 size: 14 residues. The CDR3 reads CASSEGQGTDTQYF. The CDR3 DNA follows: TGTGCCAGCAGTGAAGGACAGGGCACAGATACGCAGTATTTT.

CDR3 DNA sequence: TGTGCCAGCACCGAGCTAGCGGGAAGGGCAGATACGCAGTATTTT. Translation: CASTELAGRADTQYF. V is TRBV5-5 and J is TRBJ2-3; 9 bases line up with TRBD2. The germline V gene has CDR1 SGHKS and CDR2 YYEKEE (reference sequence). The CDR3 length is 15 residues. V shed 6 bases and J 4 bases; nucleotides not matched to a gene: 9.

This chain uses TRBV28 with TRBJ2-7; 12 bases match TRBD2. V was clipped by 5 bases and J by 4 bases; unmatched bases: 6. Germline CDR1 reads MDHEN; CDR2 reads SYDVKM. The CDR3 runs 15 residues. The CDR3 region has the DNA TGTGCCAGCAGTCAAACTAGCGGGAGGTTGTACGAGCAGTACTTC. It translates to CASSQTSGRLYEQYF.

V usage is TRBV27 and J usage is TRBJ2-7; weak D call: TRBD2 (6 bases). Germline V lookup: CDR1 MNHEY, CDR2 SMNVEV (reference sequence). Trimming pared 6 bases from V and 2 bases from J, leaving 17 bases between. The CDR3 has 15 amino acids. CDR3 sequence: CASSKNPTRAYEQYF. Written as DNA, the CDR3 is TGTGCCAGCAGCAAAAACCCGACTAGGGCCTACGAGCAGTACTTC.

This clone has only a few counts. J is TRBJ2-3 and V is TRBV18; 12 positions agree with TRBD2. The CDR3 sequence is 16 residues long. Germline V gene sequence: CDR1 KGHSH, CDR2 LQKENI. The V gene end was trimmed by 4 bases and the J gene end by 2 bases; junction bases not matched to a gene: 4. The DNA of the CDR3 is TGTGCCAGCTCACAAGGGACTAGCGGGTCCACAGATACGCAGTATTTT. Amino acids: CASSQGTSGSTDTQYF.

CDR3 DNA sequence: TGTGCCAGTAGGGCGGGCGCCGTCAATTCACCCCTCCACTTT. Its translation: CASRAGAVNSPLHF. This chain links TRBV19 with TRBJ1-6; D unresolved. This CDR3 has 14 residues. Trimming pared 6 bases from V and 7 bases from J, leaving 13 bases between. The germline V gene encodes CDR1 LNHDA and CDR2 SQIVND (reference sequence).

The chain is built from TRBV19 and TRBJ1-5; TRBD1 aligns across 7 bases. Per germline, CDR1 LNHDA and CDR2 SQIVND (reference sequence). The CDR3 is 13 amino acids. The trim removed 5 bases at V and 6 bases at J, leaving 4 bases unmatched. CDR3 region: CASSLGGLQPQHF. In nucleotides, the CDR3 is TGTGCCAGTAGTTTAGGGGGCCTTCAGCCCCAGCATTTT.

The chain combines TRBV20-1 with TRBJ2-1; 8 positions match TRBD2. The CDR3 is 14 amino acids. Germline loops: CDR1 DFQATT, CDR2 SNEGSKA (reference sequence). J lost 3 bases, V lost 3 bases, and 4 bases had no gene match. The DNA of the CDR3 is TGCAGTGCTAGTGGGACTAGTGGCTACAATGAGCAGTTCTTC. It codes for CSASGTSGYNEQFF.

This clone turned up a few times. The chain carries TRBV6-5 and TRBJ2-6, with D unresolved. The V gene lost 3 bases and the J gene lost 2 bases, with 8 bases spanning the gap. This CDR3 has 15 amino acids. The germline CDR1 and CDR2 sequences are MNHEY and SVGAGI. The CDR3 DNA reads TGTGCCAGCAGTTATCAGGATACTGGGGCCAACGTCCTGACTTTC. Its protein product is CASSYQDTGANVLTF.

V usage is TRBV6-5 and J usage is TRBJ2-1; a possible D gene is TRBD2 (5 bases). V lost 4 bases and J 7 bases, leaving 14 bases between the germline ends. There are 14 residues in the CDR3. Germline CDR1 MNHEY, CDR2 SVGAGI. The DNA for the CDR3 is TGTGCCAGCAGTTTGTCGCTAGCTGGGAATGAGCAGTTCTTC. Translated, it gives CASSLSLAGNEQFF.

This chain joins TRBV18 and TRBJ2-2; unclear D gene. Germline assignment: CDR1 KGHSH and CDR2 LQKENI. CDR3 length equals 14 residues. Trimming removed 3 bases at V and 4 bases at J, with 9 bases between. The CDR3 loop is CASSPGGPTGELFF. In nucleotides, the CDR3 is TGTGCCAGCTCACCCGGCGGTCCCACCGGGGAGCTGTTTTTT. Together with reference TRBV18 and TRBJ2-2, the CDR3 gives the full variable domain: NAGVMQNPRHLVRRRGQEARLRCSPMKGHSHVYWYRQLPEEGLKFMVYLQKENIIDESGMPKERFSAEFPKEGPSILRIQQVVRGDSAAYFCASSPGGPTGELFFGEGSRLTVL.